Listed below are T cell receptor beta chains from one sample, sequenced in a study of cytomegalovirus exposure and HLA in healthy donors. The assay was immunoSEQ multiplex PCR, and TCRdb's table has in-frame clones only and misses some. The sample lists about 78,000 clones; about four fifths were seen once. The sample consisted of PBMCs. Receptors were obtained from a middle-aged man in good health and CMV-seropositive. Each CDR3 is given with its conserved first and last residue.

CASSEDTIWQFF	TRBV19	TRBJ2-1
CASSLVGASNQPQHF	TRBV11-2	TRBJ1-5
CASSFEDRRNTEAFF	TRBV5-4	TRBJ1-1
CASSPKRQGSYTF	TRBV7-2	TRBJ1-2
CASSNLNRGGRRHF	TRBV5-8	TRBJ1-5
CATSRDGGGAGVQYF	TRBV15	TRBJ2-4
CAISESLRYYEQYF	TRBV10-3	TRBJ2-7
CAWSKLQGWEYF	TRBV30	TRBJ2-7
CASSADRATGANVLTF	TRBV19	TRBJ2-6
CASSQDSFYGYTF	TRBV13	TRBJ1-2
CAWAKGQGRTNEKLFF	TRBV30	TRBJ1-4
CASSLGQGGETQYF	TRBV5-5	TRBJ2-5
CASSPGLAGATGELFF	TRBV18	TRBJ2-2
CASSQSSGRYNEQFF	TRBV14	TRBJ2-1
CASSDRGRSYEQYF	TRBV4-2	TRBJ2-7
CASSLEAGFGAGELFF	TRBV7-2	TRBJ2-2
CASSISTGPQHF	TRBV19	TRBJ1-5
CATYGGMGNEQFF	TRBV6-5	TRBJ2-1
CSVAPPEYYGYTF	TRBV29-1	TRBJ1-2
CASSLPPSGINEQFF	TRBV13	TRBJ2-1
CATSRVGTSGGWEQFF	TRBV15	TRBJ2-1
CASSLTGYNYGYTF	TRBV2	TRBJ1-2